The 10 T cell receptor beta chains reported below all come from one sample, sequenced in a study of cytomegalovirus exposure and HLA in healthy donors. PCR was performed using 60 Vbeta and 13 Jbeta primers. The table came from immunoSEQ multiplex PCR; TCRdb's copy has only in-frame clones and leaves some out. The sample comprises around 72,000 clones, roughly four fifths of which are singletons, and about 5.7% rests with the top ten. Sequencing was performed on PBMCs. The receptors stem from a man aged 50 to 60 in good health and CMV-seronegative.

In this sample, this clone turned up once. The rearrangement joins TRBV18 to TRBJ1-2, with 10 bases that match TRBD1. This CDR3 is 15 amino acids long. Germline lookup yields CDR1 KGHSH and CDR2 LQKENI. V trimming: 8 bases; J trimming: 2 bases; junction bases outside the gene matches: 8. This chain's CDR3 is CASKKTGQGNYGYTF. The CDR3 bases are TGTGCCAGCAAGAAAACGGGACAGGGGAACTATGGCTACACCTTC.

This clone has only a few counts. The rearrangement links TRBV25-1 to TRBJ1-2; the match to TRBD1 covers 7 bases. CDR1 and CDR2 (germline): MGHDK, SYGVNS. This CDR3 comprises 13 residues. Trimming took 6 bases from V and 8 from J; bases not matched to a gene: 9. The CDR3 DNA reads TGTGCCAGCAGCCGGTCGGGACAGTCAGGCTACACCTTC. Its protein product is CASSRSGQSGYTF.

This clone was detected once. V usage is TRBV27 and J usage is TRBJ1-1; 11 bases line up with TRBD1. Germline V gene lookup returns CDR1 MNHEY and CDR2 SMNVEV (reference sequence). The CDR3 has 15 amino acids. V lost 6 bases and J lost 0; bases outside the gene matches: 3. CDR3 amino acids: CASRDRGPLNTEAFF. The CDR3 DNA sequence: TGTGCCAGCAGGGACAGGGGGCCATTGAACACTGAAGCTTTCTTT.

V and J are TRBV7-2 and TRBJ2-7; 9 bases match TRBD2. Germline values: CDR1 SGHTA, CDR2 FQGNSA. Trimming at V came to 4 bases and at J to 4 bases, leaving 5 bases not matched to a gene. CDR3 size: 14 residues. CDR3 in DNA: TGTGCCAGCAGCTCGACCGGACTAGCGTACGAGCAGTACTTC. This translates into CASSSTGLAYEQYF.

The chain employs TRBV30 and TRBJ2-3; 7 nucleotides agree with TRBD1. Trimming removed 8 bases from V and 2 bases from J; junction bases left unmatched: 4. There are 12 residues in the CDR3. Germline V lookup: CDR1 GTSNPN, CDR2 SVGIG (reference sequence). The CDR3 region has the DNA TGTGCCAGACAGGGCGCCACAGATACGCAGTATTTT. It encodes CARQGATDTQYF.

This clone was picked up a small number of times. This chain connects TRBV5-1 to TRBJ1-5; 10 positions agree with TRBD1. The CDR3 sequence is 16 residues long. CDR1 SGHRS and CDR2 YFSETQ come from the germline V gene. V dropped 4 bases and J dropped 1; count of bases not matched to a gene: 5. The CDR3 nucleotides are TGCGCCAGCAGCCCCGGACAGGGGGGGAGCAATCAGCCCCAGCATTTT. The encoded protein is CASSPGQGGSNQPQHF.

The chain has TRBV9 and TRBJ1-4; 7 bases line up with TRBD1. J was trimmed by 5 bases and V by 3 bases; bases with no gene match: 7. The CDR3 extends over 15 amino acids. The germline CDR1 and CDR2 sequences are SGDLS and YYNGEE. The CDR3: CASSAYQGVNEKLFF. CDR3 nucleotide sequence: TGTGCCAGCAGCGCGTACCAGGGGGTGAATGAAAAACTGTTTTTT.

The chain uses TRBV5-1 and TRBJ2-2, with D perhaps TRBD2 (6 bases). Germline CDR1 reads SGHRS; CDR2 reads YFSETQ. This CDR3 has 16 amino acids. V lost 0 bases, J lost 2 bases, and 11 bases lay in between. The chain's CDR3 is CASSLVPSDNTGELFF. CDR3 nucleotides: TGCGCCAGCAGCTTGGTGCCTAGCGACAACACCGGGGAGCTGTTTTTT.

V gene TRBV10-3 combines with J gene TRBJ1-2; TRBD1 is a possible D gene (5 bases). The germline gives CDR1 ENHRY, CDR2 SYGVKD. CDR3 size: 14 residues. V lost 5 bases and J 3 bases, leaving 13 bases between the germline ends. CDR3 in DNA: TGTGCCATCAGTTCAACGACAGACCACTATGGCTACACCTTC. Protein product: CAISSTTDHYGYTF.

The chain recombines TRBV5-1 with TRBJ1-2, with TRBD1 matching 10 bases. This CDR3 spans 15 amino acids. J was trimmed by 6 bases and V by 3 bases; bases with no gene match: 8. Germline V gene data show CDR1 as SGHRS and CDR2 as YFSETQ. The CDR3, as DNA: TGCGCCAGCAGCTCGACCGGGACAGGGGCGGATGGCTACACCTTC. This gives the protein CASSSTGTGADGYTF. Full variable domain (outside the CDR3, taken from reference TRBV5-1 and TRBJ1-2): KAGVTQTPRYLIKTRGQQVTLSCSPISGHRSVSWYQQTPGQGLQFLFEYFSETQRNKGNFPGRFSGRQFSNSRSEMNVSTLELGDSALYLCASSSTGTGADGYTFGSGTRLTVV.